The T cell receptor (beta chain) under discussion was sequenced for a study of blood T cell repertoires in COVID-19. Study information: Material from acute and convalescent COVID-19 was sourced from the United States, Italy and Spain.

Original analysis: Amplification of reference gene primers provided the estimated nucleated cell counts. The table came from immunoSEQ multiplex PCR; TCRdb's copy has only in-frame clones and leaves some out. V, J and clone size reflect that table, while D and trimming were determined from the DNA. The sample includes about 160,000 clones, 85% to 95% seen only once; the top ten take about 5%. V was pared by 0 bases and J by 6 bases, with 11 bases between. Germline CDR1 LGHDT, CDR2 YNNKEL (reference sequence). The CDR3 consists of 15 residues. The TCR originated in a woman between 45 and 60 years old with acute or convalescent COVID-19. This rearrangement joins TRBV3-1 (or the pseudogene TRBV3-2) to TRBJ2-2; D not resolved. The material sequenced was peripheral blood. Written as DNA, the CDR3 is TGTGCCAGCAGCCAAGATATAACCTACCCCGGGGAGCTGTTTTTT. Residues: CASSQDITYPGELFF.